This T cell receptor beta chain originates from a study of CD8 T cells in ankylosing spondylitis. Overall study results and limits: Among TCR beta sequences, a motif of under ten highly homologous variants appeared characteristic of ankylosing spondylitis blood. Some of these motif variants have turned up before, in reports on reactive arthritis synovial fluid and blood. Reportedly, matched ankylosing spondylitis synovial fluid was significantly enriched for disease-linked clones.

A quantitative 5'-RACE method, one with molecular barcodes, was used to make TCR beta libraries. TCRdb used MiXCR to reprocess the 5' RACE reads, holding one entry per CDR3 protein. This table has 700,000 to 850,000 distinct CDR3 sequences, roughly 10% appearing once. As concerns this clonotype: The antigen is not known.

The CDR3 covers 14 residues. Germline CDR1 is LNHDA and CDR2 is SQIVND (reference sequence). V was trimmed by 5 bases and J by 3 bases, leaving 12 bases between them. The chain has TRBV19 and TRBJ2-3; D is unclear. This TCR derives from a male donor with ankylosing spondylitis. What was sequenced was blood, either unsorted or a sorted T cell fraction (not recorded which). As DNA, the CDR3 is TGTGCCAGTAGTCCCATGCCTGGGACAGATACGCAGTATTTT. The encoded protein is CASSPMPGTDTQYF.